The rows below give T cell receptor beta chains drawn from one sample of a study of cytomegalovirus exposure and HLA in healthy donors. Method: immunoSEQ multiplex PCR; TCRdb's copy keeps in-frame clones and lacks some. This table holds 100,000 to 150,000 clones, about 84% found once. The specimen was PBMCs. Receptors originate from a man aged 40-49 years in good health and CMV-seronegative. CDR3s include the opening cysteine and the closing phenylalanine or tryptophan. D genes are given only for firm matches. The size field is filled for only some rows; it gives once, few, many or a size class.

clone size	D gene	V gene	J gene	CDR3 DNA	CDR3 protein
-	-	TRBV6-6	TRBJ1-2	TGTGCCAGCAGCCTCGGGGAAGGCTACACCTTC	CASSLGEGYTF
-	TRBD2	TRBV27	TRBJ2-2	TGTGCCAGCAGTTTATCGATCAGCGGGGTTGCCGGGGAGCTGTTTTTT	CASSLSISGVAGELFF
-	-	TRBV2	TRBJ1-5	TGTGCCAGCAGCGGTTACAGTAGCGGTCAGCCCCAGCATTTT	CASSGYSSGQPQHF
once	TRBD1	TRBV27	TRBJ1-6	TGTGCCAGCAGTTTGGTAGGGGGCCGTTCACCCCTCCACTTT	CASSLVGGRSPLHF
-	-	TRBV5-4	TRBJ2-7	TGTGCCAGCAGCTTGGCCACGGGGTCCTACGAGCAGTACTTC	CASSLATGSYEQYF
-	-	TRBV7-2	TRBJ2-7	TGTGCCAGCAGCTTAGACAGCAGCTCCTACGAGCAGTACTTC	CASSLDSSSYEQYF
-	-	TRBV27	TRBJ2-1	TGTGCCAGCAGTTTTACAACCTACAATGAGCAGTTCTTC	CASSFTTYNEQFF
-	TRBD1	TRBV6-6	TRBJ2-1	TGTGCCAGCAGACTGACAGGGGAGAATGAGCAGTTCTTC	CASRLTGENEQFF
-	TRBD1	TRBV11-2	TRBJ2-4	TGTGCCAGCAGCTTAGATCCAGGGGGCAACATTCAGTACTTC	CASSLDPGGNIQYF
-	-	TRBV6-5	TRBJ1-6	TGTGCCAGCCGCAGGGATCCGAATTCACCCCTCCACTTT	CASRRDPNSPLHF
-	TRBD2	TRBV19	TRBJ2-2	TGTGCCAGTAGTAAAGGGACTAGCTTCACCGGGGAGCTGTTTTTT	CASSKGTSFTGELFF
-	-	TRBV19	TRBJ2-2	TGTGCCAGTAGTTCCCGGTGGAGGACTAACACCGGGGAGCTGTTTTTT	CASSSRWRTNTGELFF
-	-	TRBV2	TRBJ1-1	TGTGCCAGCACCCCGGGGGGTGCAGGTCAAATGAACACTGAAGCTTTCTTT	CASTPGGAGQMNTEAFF
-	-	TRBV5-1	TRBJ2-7	TGCGCCAGCACCTACTTGGGGTTGGGAGATGGGGAGCAGTACTTC	CASTYLGLGDGEQYF
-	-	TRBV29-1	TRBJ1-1	TGCAGCGTTGAATGTCAGGCCCCTGAAGCTTTCTTT	CSVECQAPEAFF
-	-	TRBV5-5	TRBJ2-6	TGTGCCAGCAGCCCCGTGAGATTCTCTGGGGCCAACGTCCTGACTTTC	CASSPVRFSGANVLTF
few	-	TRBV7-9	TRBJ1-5	TGTTCCAGCAGCTCCCTAAAACCAGGGTCGGGCAATCAGCCCCAGCATTTT	CSSSSLKPGSGNQPQHF
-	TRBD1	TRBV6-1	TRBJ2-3	TGTGCCAGCAGTGGGGACAGAAATACGCAGTATTTT	CASSGDRNTQYF
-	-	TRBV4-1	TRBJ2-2	TGCGCCAGCAGCCAGGGTACACAGCGGAACGGGGAGCTGTTTTTT	CASSQGTQRNGELFF
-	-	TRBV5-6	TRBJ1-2	TGTGCCAGCAGCTTGGGGCTGCTCTATGGCTACACCTTC	CASSLGLLYGYTF
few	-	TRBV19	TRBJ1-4	TGTGCCAGTAGTCCCTCCGCGGGGAGAAGAAATGAAAAACTGTTTTTT	CASSPSAGRRNEKLFF
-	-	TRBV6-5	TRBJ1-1	TGTGCCAGCAGTCAGACAGCTCCGAACACTGAAGCTTTCTTT	CASSQTAPNTEAFF
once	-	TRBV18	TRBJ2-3	TGTGCCAGCTCACCAGCGGTAGCTCTTTGGTTTACAGATACGCAGTATTTT	CASSPAVALWFTDTQYF
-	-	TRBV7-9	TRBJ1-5	TGTGCCAGCAGCCCGGGGAATAGCAATCAGCCCCAGCATTTT	CASSPGNSNQPQHF
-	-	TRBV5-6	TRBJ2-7	TGTGCCAGCAGCTTGTGGGGGCTTTTCGGCGAGCAGTACTTC	CASSLWGLFGEQYF
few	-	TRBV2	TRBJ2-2	TGTGCCAGCAGCGGGGGGCCCAACACCGGGGAGCTGTTTTTT	CASSGGPNTGELFF
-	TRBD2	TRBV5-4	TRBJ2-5	TGTGCCAGCGGTAGCGGGGCACGCCAAGAGACCCAGTACTTC	CASGSGARQETQYF
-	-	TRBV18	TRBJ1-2	TGTGCCAGCTCAGGACAGCATGGCTACACCTTC	CASSGQHGYTF
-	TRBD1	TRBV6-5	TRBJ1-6	TGTGCCAGCAGCTATGACAGGGTTGTAAATTCACCCCTCCACTTT	CASSYDRVVNSPLHF
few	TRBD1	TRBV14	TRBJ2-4	TGTGCCAGCAGCCAGAGGACAGGGAGAAACATTCAGTACTTC	CASSQRTGRNIQYF
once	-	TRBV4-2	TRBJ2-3	TGTGCCAGCAGCCAAGAGGGGACTAGCACAGATACGCAGTATTTT	CASSQEGTSTDTQYF
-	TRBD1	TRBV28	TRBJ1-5	TGTGCCAGCAGTTTATCTAGGACAGGCGGACGGCCCCAGCATTTT	CASSLSRTGGRPQHF
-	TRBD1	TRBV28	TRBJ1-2	TGTGCCAGCACTCTAGAGGGACAGGGTCCTGGCTACACCTTC	CASTLEGQGPGYTF
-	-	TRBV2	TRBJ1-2	TGTGCCAGCAGTATCGTAGCGTCTAACTATGGCTACACCTTC	CASSIVASNYGYTF
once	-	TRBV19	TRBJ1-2	TGTGCCAGTAGTATAAATAACTTACAGGGTCACGGAGGCTACACCTTC	CASSINNLQGHGGYTF
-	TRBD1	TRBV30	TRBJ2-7	TGTGCCTGGGGGGACAGGGTCTACGAGCAGTACTTC	CAWGDRVYEQYF
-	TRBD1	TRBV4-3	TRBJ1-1	TGCGCCAGCAGCCAATCTTCGACAGGGGGAGAGGAAGCTTTCTTT	CASSQSSTGGEEAFF
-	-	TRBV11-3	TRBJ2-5	TGTGCCAGCAGCTTTCAGGGGGGTGAGACCCAGTACTTC	CASSFQGGETQYF
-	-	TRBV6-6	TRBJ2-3	TGTGCCAGCAGCCGAATCGAGGGCCGCGGGGCGACGCAGTATTTT	CASSRIEGRGATQYF
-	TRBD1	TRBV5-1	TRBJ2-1	TGCGCCAGCAGCAGGACAGGGGGCTACAATGAGCAGTTCTTC	CASSRTGGYNEQFF
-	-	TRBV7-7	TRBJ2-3	TGTGCCAGCAGCTTGCAACAGATCACAGATACGCAGTATTTT	CASSLQQITDTQYF
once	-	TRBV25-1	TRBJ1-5	TGTGCCAGCAGTGAGGGGGGTTTGGGGAGCAATCAGCCCCAGCATTTT	CASSEGGLGSNQPQHF
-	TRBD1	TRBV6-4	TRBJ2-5	TGTGCCTCCTGCCGGGACAGGGGTCCTCGGGAGCAGTACTTC	CASCRDRGPREQYF
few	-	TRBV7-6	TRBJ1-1	TGTGCCAGCAGCCCCCCCAGGCGGAACACTGAAGCTTTCTTT	CASSPPRRNTEAFF
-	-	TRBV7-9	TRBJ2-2	TGTGCCAGCAGCTTAGGAGACAGTGGCACCGGGGAGCTGTTTTTT	CASSLGDSGTGELFF